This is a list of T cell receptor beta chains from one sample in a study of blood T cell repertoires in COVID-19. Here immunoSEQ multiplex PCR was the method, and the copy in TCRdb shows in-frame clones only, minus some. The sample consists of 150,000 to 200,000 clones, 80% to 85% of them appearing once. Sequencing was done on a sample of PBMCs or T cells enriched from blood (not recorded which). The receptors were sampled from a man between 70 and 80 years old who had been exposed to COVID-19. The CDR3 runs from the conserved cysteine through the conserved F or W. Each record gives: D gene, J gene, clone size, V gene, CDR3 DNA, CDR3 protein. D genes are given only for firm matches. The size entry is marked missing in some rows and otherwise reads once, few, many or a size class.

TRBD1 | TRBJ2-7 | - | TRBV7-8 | TGTGCCAGCAGCCGTCCCGGGACAGGGGGCAACGAGCAGTACTTC | CASSRPGTGGNEQYF
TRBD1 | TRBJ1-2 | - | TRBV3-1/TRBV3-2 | TGTGCCAGTGGGACAGGGCAGAACTATGGCTACACCTTC | CASGTGQNYGYTF
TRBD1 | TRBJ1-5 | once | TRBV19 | TGTGCCAGTAGTACCAGGGACAGGGCTGGAGAGCCCCAGCATTTT | CASSTRDRAGEPQHF
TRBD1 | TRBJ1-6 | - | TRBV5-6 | TGTGCCAGCAGCAGTCTCGGGGACAGTAATAATTCACCCCTCCACTTT | CASSSLGDSNNSPLHF
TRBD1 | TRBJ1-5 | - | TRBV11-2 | TGTGCCAGCAGCCCCCTCCAGGGGGCGGATCAGCCCCAGCATTTT | CASSPLQGADQPQHF
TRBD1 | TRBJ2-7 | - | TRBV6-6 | TGTGCCAGCAGACCCCTACAGGGGCCCGAGCAGTACTTC | CASRPLQGPEQYF
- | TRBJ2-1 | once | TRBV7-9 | TGTGCCAGCAGCGGTTCGGGACAGCGGGTATACAATGAGCAGTTCTTC | CASSGSGQRVYNEQFF
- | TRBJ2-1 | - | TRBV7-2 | TGTGCCAGCAGCTTCATAAGCTACTACAATGAGCAGTTCTTC | CASSFISYYNEQFF
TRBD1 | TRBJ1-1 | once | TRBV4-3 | TGCGCCAGCAGCACCTCAGGGGGATCGACTGAAGCTTTCTTT | CASSTSGGSTEAFF
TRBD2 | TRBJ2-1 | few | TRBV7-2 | TGTGCCAGCAGCGGGGGGGGGACCGTTGGCGATGAGCAGTTCTTC | CASSGGGTVGDEQFF
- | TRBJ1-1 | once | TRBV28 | TGTGCCAGCAGTTATGGGGGCGCGAACACTGAAGCTTTCTTT | CASSYGGANTEAFF
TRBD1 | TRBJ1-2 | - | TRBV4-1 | TGCGCCAGCAGAGGGACAGGGTCTTATGGCTACACCTTC | CASRGTGSYGYTF
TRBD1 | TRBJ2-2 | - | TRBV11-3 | TGTGCCAGCAGCCCGGGGACAGGGTCGGCCGGGGAGCTGTTTTTT | CASSPGTGSAGELFF
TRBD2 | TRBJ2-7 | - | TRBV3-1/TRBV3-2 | TGTGCCAGCAGCCCTGCTGGCGGGGGGTCCTACGAGCAGTACTTC | CASSPAGGGSYEQYF
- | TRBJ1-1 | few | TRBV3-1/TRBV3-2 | TGTGCCAGCAGCAGGGGTTTGAACACTGAAGCTTTCTTT | CASSRGLNTEAFF
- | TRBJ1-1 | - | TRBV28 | TGTGCCAGCAGTTTATTAGGAGGGAGGGAGGCTTTCTTT | CASSLLGGREAFF
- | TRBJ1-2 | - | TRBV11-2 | TGTGCCAGCAGCTTAGCGGGGGGCGACTATGGCTACACCTTC | CASSLAGGDYGYTF
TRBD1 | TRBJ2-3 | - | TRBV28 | TGTGCCAGCAGTATTATCCGGACAGGCCTCACAGATACGCAGTATTTT | CASSIIRTGLTDTQYF
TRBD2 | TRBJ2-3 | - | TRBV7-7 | TGTGCCAGCAGCGCTACTAGCGGGAGAAGAGGAGATACGCAGTATTTT | CASSATSGRRGDTQYF
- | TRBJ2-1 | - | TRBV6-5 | TGTGCCAGCAGTCCAGACTCTACGGGTCGGGAGCAGTTCTTC | CASSPDSTGREQFF
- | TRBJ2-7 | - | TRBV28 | TGTGCCAGCAGGGCTACGAGGTTCTTAAGCTCCTACGAGCAGTACTTC | CASRATRFLSSYEQYF
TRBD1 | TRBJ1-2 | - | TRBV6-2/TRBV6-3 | TGTGCCAGCAGCGAGATAACATCGACAGGGGTTGGCGGCTACACCTTC | CASSEITSTGVGGYTF
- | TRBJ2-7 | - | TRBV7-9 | TGTGCCAGCAGCTTAGCCAGGTCCTACGAGCAGTACTTC | CASSLARSYEQYF
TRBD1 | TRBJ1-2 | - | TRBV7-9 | TGTGCCAGCAGCCAAGAAACAGGGGGCGAGGATGGCTACACCTTC | CASSQETGGEDGYTF
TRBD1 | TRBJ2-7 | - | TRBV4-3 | TGCGCCAGCAGCCAGGGACAGGGTAGTTACGAGCAGTACTTC | CASSQGQGSYEQYF
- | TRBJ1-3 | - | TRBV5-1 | TGCGCCAGCAGCCTCAGACGCGGTGGAAACACCATATATTTT | CASSLRRGGNTIYF
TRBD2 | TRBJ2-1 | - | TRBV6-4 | TGTGCCAGCGTTCCGAAGGGACTAGACGATGAGCAGTTCTTC | CASVPKGLDDEQFF
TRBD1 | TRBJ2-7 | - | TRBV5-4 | TGTGCCAGCAGCCCCGGACAGGGGCCACCCTACGAGCAGTACTTC | CASSPGQGPPYEQYF
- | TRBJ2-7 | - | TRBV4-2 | TGTGCCAGCAGCCAAACCGAATATACGGGTTACGAGCAGTACTTC | CASSQTEYTGYEQYF
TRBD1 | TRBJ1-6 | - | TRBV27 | TGTGCCAGCAGTTCAGGGGGCTATAATTCACCCCTCCACTTT | CASSSGGYNSPLHF
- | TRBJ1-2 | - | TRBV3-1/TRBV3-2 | TGTGCCAGCAGCCAACCAACCGCGGACAAGCATAACTATGGCTACACCTTC | CASSQPTADKHNYGYTF
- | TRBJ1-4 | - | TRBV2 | TGTGCCAGCACCCAGAGGAGGGATGAAAAACTGTTTTTT | CASTQRRDEKLFF
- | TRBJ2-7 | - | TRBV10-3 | TGTGCCATCAAGGGGGGGCAGGCCTCCTACGAGCAGTACTTC | CAIKGGQASYEQYF
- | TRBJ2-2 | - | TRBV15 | TGTGCCACCAGCAGAGTCGGGACCGGGGAGCTGTTTTTT | CATSRVGTGELFF
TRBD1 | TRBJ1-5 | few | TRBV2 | TGTGCCAACTCAGGGGGTTACAATCAGCCCCAGCATTTT | CANSGGYNQPQHF
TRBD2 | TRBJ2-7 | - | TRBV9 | TGTGCCAGCAGCGCAGGACTAGCGGGGTCCTACGAGCAGTACTTC | CASSAGLAGSYEQYF
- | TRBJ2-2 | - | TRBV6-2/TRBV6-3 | TGTGCCAGCAGTTACCGGAATGGGAGGCCGAACACCGGGGAGCTGTTTTTT | CASSYRNGRPNTGELFF
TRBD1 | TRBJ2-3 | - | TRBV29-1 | TGCAGCGTTGAGAGGGGGCCAGATACGCAGTATTTT | CSVERGPDTQYF
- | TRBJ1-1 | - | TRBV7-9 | TGTGCCAGCAGCTTATATACTGAAGCTTTCTTT | CASSLYTEAFF
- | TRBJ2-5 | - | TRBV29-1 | TGCAGCGCTGGAAGGGGGTTTTTAAAGACCCAGTACTTC | CSAGRGFLKTQYF
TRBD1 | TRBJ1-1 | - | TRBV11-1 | TGTGCCAGCAGCTTGAGAGTGACAGGGGCGGCCACTGAAGCTTTCTTT | CASSLRVTGAATEAFF
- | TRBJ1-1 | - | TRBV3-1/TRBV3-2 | TGTGCCAGCAGCCAAGTCGGGGGCACTGAAGCTTTCTTT | CASSQVGGTEAFF
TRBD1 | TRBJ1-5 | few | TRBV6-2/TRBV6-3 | TGTGCCAGCAGTTACGGAGGGGGCTATCAGCCCCAGCATTTT | CASSYGGGYQPQHF
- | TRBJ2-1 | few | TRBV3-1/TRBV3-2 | TGTGCCAGCAGCCAAGTTTGGGGGAGGACCTACAATGAGCAGTTCTTC | CASSQVWGRTYNEQFF
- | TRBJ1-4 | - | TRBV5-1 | TGCGCCAGCAGCCTCGAGGGGGCTAATGAAAAACTGTTTTTT | CASSLEGANEKLFF
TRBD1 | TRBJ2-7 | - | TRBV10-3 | TGTGCCATCAGTGATTCGACAGGGGACGAGCAGTACTTC | CAISDSTGDEQYF
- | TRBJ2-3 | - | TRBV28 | TGTGCCAGTACTAGCAGCACAGATACGCAGTATTTT | CASTSSTDTQYF
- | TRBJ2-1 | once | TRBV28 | TGTGCCAGCAGTTCCCGACCTCAGGGTGAGCAGTTCTTC | CASSSRPQGEQFF
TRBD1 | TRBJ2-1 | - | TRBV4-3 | TGCGCCAGCAGCCAAGATTCTACAGGGGGGAATGAGCAGTTCTTC | CASSQDSTGGNEQFF
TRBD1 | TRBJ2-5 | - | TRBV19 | TGTGCCAGTAGTACCCACAGGGGGCTAACGTTGTGGGAGACCCAGTACTTC | CASSTHRGLTLWETQYF
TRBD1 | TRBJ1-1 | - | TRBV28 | TGTGCCAGCAGTTTAGATTGGACAGGGAACACTGAAGCTTTCTTT | CASSLDWTGNTEAFF
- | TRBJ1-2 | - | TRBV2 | TGTGCCAGCAGTCCGGACAGAGGGAAGGGCCATGGCTACACCTTC | CASSPDRGKGHGYTF
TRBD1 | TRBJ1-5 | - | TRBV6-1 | TGTGCCAGCAGTGAAACCCCCCGGACAGGGGTCTTGAATCAGCCCCAGCATTTT | CASSETPRTGVLNQPQHF
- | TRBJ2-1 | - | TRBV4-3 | TGCGCCAGCAGCCAACTCGGACTCGCGGATTTTTACAATGAGCAGTTCTTC | CASSQLGLADFYNEQFF
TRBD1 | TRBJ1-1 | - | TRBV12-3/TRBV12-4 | TGTGCCAGCAGTACAGGGGCCCATGGTAGAGCTTTCTTT | CASSTGAHGRAFF
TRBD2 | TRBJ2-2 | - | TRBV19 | TGTGCCAGTAGAACTAGCGTTAACACCGGGGAGCTGTTTTTT | CASRTSVNTGELFF
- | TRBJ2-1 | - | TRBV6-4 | TGTGCCAGCAGCCCGACTGACCTCTCCTACAATGAGCAGTTCTTC | CASSPTDLSYNEQFF
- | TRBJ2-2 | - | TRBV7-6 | TGTGCCAGCAGCTTAGGATCCCTCGGGGCCGGGGAGCTGTTTTTT | CASSLGSLGAGELFF
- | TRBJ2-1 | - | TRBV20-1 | TGCAGTGCTAGGTCGACAGAGTTCTTC | CSARSTEFF